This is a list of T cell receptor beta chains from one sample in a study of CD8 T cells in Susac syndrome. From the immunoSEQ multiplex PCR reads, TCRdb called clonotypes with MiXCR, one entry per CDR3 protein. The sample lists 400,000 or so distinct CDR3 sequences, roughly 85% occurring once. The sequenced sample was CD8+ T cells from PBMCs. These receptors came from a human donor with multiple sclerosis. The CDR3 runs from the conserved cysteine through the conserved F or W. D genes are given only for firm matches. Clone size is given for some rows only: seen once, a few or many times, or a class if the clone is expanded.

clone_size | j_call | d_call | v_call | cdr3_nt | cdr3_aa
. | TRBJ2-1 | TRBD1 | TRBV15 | TGTGCCACCAGCAGAGAAGGGACAGCATACAATGAGCAGTTCTTC | CATSREGTAYNEQFF
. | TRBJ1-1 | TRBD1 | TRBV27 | TGTGCCAGCAGTCCGATCGACAGGGACACTGAAGCTTTCTTT | CASSPIDRDTEAFF
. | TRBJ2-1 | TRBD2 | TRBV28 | TGTGCCAGCAGTTTTCGACTAGCGGCCCTCTACAATGAGCAGTTCTTC | CASSFRLAALYNEQFF
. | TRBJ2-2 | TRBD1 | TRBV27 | TGTGCCAGCCGTCTCGGGACAGGGAGCACCGGGGAGCTGTTTTTT | CASRLGTGSTGELFF
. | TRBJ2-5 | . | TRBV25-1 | TGTGCCAGCAGTGATGGACAGTACCAAGAGACCCAGTACTTC | CASSDGQYQETQYF
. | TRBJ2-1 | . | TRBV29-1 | TGCAGCGTTGAAGTGTATGGGTCGGCCTACAATGAGCAGTTCTTC | CSVEVYGSAYNEQFF
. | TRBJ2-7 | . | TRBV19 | TGTGCCAGTAGGGTAGCCGACGGGTCCTACGAGCAGTACTTC | CASRVADGSYEQYF
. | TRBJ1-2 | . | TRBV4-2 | TGTGCCAGCAGCCAAGATCCCGGGGGCGCTTCTGGCTACACCTTC | CASSQDPGGASGYTF
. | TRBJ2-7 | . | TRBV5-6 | TGTGCCAGCAGCTTGTTGGTAGCGAACTACGAGCAGTACTTC | CASSLLVANYEQYF
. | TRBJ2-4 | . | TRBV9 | TGTGCCAGCAGCCCGACAGGGGACTACTTAGGTGCCAAAAACATTCAGTACTTC | CASSPTGDYLGAKNIQYF
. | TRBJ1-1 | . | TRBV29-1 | TGCAGCGTTGGCCGGGGGGCTGAAGCTTTCTTT | CSVGRGAEAFF
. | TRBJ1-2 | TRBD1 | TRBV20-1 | TGCAGTGCCCAGGGGGCGCTAGGCTACACCTTC | CSAQGALGYTF
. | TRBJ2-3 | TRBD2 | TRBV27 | TGTGCCAGCAGTCCCCAAGCGGGAGGAGCCTCAGATACGCAGTATTTT | CASSPQAGGASDTQYF
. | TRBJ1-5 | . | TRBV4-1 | TGCGCCAGCAGTCAAACCGGGACAAAATTGCAGCCCCAGCATTTT | CASSQTGTKLQPQHF
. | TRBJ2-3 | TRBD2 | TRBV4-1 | TGCGCCAGCAGCCAAGGTTGGGCGGGAGACATACACACAGATACGCAGTATTTT | CASSQGWAGDIHTDTQYF
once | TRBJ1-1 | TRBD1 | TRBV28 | TGTGCCAGCAGTTTGCGCGACAGGGGGCATCACACTGAAGCTTTCTTT | CASSLRDRGHHTEAFF
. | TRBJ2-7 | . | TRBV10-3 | TGTGCCATCAGTGAGGACGGAGCATACGAGCAGTACTTC | CAISEDGAYEQYF
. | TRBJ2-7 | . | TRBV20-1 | TGCAGTGCTAGACCTAAGAACGAGGCCTACGAGCAGTACTTC | CSARPKNEAYEQYF
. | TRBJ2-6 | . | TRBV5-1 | TGCGCCAGCAGCTTGGAGAGGCAGTTATCGCCCTCTGGGGCCAACGTCCTGACTTTC | CASSLERQLSPSGANVLTF
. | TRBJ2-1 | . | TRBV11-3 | TGTGCCAGCAGCTTGGGGGAGAGTAGCTCCTACAATGAGCAGTTCTTC | CASSLGESSSYNEQFF
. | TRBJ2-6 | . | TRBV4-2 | TGTGCCAGCAGCCAAGAAGGGGGATATGGGGCCAACGTCCTGACTTTC | CASSQEGGYGANVLTF
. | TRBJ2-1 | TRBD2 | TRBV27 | TGTGCCAGCAGTGGACTAGCGGGGTTTGACTACAATGAGCAGTTCTTC | CASSGLAGFDYNEQFF
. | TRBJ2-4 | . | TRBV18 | TGTGCCAGCTCCCCGAAGCGAGGGGATGAAGCCAAAAACATTCAGTACTTC | CASSPKRGDEAKNIQYF
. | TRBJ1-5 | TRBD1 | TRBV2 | TGTGCCAGTGGGGCTGGGACAGGGGGCATTCAGCCCCAGCATTTT | CASGAGTGGIQPQHF
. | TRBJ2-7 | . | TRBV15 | TGTGCCACCAGCTGGGTCGGCAAGGGCGACACTAACGAGCAGTACTTC | CATSWVGKGDTNEQYF
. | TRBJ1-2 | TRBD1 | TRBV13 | TGTGCCAGCAGCTCGACAGGGAGTCCAGGCGGCTACACCTTC | CASSSTGSPGGYTF
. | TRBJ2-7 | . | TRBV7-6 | TGTGCCAGCAGCCCTGGGACGGCGACTCGGCACGAGCAGTACTTC | CASSPGTATRHEQYF
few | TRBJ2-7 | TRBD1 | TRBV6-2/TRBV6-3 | TGTGCCAGCAGTCCCGACAGGGGATGGTCCTACGAGCAGTACTTC | CASSPDRGWSYEQYF
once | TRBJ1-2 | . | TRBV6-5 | TGTGCCAGCGGACCGGAGCCGGAGGGCTACACCTTC | CASGPEPEGYTF
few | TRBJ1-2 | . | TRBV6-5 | TGTGCCAGCAGTTCCACAGCTAACTATGGCTACACCTTC | CASSSTANYGYTF
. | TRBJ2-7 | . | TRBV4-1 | TGCGCCAGCAGCCGTTCGCCCAGCGGGTACTCCTACGAGCAGTACTTC | CASSRSPSGYSYEQYF
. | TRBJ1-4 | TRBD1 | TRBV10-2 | TGCGCCAGCAGCGACGTGACAGGGATGAGTGAAAAACTGTTTTTT | CASSDVTGMSEKLFF
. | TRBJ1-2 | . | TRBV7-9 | TGTGCCAGCAGCTTAAACACAGGCCTCTATGGCTACACCTTC | CASSLNTGLYGYTF
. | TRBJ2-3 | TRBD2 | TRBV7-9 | TGTGCCAGCAGCTCACCAACCGGGACTAGCAGCACAGATACGCAGTATTTT | CASSSPTGTSSTDTQYF
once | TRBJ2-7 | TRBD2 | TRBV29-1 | TGCAGCGTTGAAGACGGGGGGAGCTCCTACGAGCAGTACTTC | CSVEDGGSSYEQYF
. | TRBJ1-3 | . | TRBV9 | TGTGCCAGCAGCTCTACCGCCAGGGTTCCGAACACCATATATTTT | CASSSTARVPNTIYF
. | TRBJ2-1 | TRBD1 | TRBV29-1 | TGCAGTTACGACAGGGGATCCTACAATGAGCAGTTCTTC | CSYDRGSYNEQFF
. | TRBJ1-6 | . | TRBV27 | TGTGCCAGCAGTTCCATTTCCGGGAACTATAATTCACCCCTCCACTTT | CASSSISGNYNSPLHF
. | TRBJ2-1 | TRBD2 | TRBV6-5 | TGTGCCAGCAGTTACGACGGGAGGGGGAATGAGCAGTTCTTC | CASSYDGRGNEQFF
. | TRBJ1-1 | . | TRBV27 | TGTGCCAGCAGTTTATCCCACGGGAACACTGAAGCTTTCTTT | CASSLSHGNTEAFF
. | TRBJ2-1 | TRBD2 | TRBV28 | TGTGCCAGCAGTACGAGGCGGGAGGGCCACTCCTACAATGAGCAGTTCTTC | CASSTRREGHSYNEQFF
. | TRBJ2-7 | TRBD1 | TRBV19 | TGTGCCAGTAGTCCCGGGACAGAGAACTACGAGCAGTACTTC | CASSPGTENYEQYF
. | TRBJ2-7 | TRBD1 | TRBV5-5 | TGTGCCAGCAGCTTGGGTGTGGTTGGGACAGGGGGCTCCTACGAGCAGTACTTC | CASSLGVVGTGGSYEQYF
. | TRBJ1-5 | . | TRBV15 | TGTGCCACCAGCAGAGCCCAGGACCCTGAGGGTGATCAGCCCCAGCATTTT | CATSRAQDPEGDQPQHF
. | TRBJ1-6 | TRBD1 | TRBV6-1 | TGTGCCAGCGCATTGGGACAGGGTGTTAATTCACCCCTCCACTTT | CASALGQGVNSPLHF
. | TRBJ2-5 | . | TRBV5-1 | TGCGCCAGCAGCTCCCCGACCCAGCTTGGGACCCAGTACTTC | CASSSPTQLGTQYF
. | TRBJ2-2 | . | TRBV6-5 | TGTGCCAGCAGTTACTCTGGGCGGGGCAACACCGGGGAGCTGTTTTTT | CASSYSGRGNTGELFF
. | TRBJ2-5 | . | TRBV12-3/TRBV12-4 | TGTGCCAGCAGTGACGAGCGGACAGCGGAAGAGACCCAGTACTTC | CASSDERTAEETQYF
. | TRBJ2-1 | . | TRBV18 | TGTGCCAGCTCACCGGTCCCGGACCCACAGGAGCAGTTCTTC | CASSPVPDPQEQFF